Listed below are T cell receptor beta chains from one sample, sequenced in a study of CD8 T cells in ankylosing spondylitis. MiXCR was run by TCRdb on the 5' RACE reads, yielding one entry per CDR3 protein. The sample includes a few hundred thousand distinct CDR3 sequences, 20% to 25% seen only once; the top ten take about 15%. Sequences were obtained from blood, either unsorted or a sorted T cell fraction (not recorded which). Every receptor here comes from a male donor with ankylosing spondylitis. Both conserved end residues are part of each CDR3. D genes are given only for firm matches. Clone size is stated in some rows and not others, as once, few, many or a class when expanded.

TRBV3-1,.,TRBJ1-6,many,TGTGCCAGCAGCCAAGGCACAGGGAACATCGGTTCACCCCTCCACTTT,CASSQGTGNIGSPLHF
TRBV5-1,.,TRBJ2-3,.,TGCGCCAGCAGCTTGGCGGGGCAGGGCACAGATACGCAGTATTTT,CASSLAGQGTDTQYF
TRBV28,.,TRBJ1-4,few,TGTGCCAGCAGGAAACAAACAGGGAATGAAAAACTGTTTTTT,CASRKQTGNEKLFF
TRBV30,.,TRBJ1-1,.,TGTGCCTGGAGTGTACGGGGAGTGAACACTGAAGCTTTCTTT,CAWSVRGVNTEAFF
TRBV19,TRBD1,TRBJ1-1,few,TGTGCCAGTTCCGTGCCCTGGACAGGGGCCCTAACTGAAGCTTTCTTT,CASSVPWTGALTEAFF
TRBV20-1,.,TRBJ2-1,.,TGCAGTGCTAGGGTAGGAGCCTCCTACAATGAGCAGTTCTTC,CSARVGASYNEQFF
TRBV12-3/TRBV12-4,TRBD1,TRBJ2-4,.,TGTGCCAGCAGTTTAGTACAGGGGATGTTGAACATTCAGTACTTC,CASSLVQGMLNIQYF
TRBV19,.,TRBJ2-2,.,TGTGCCAGTAGTACCCCGGGACACATCACCGGGGAGCTGTTTTTT,CASSTPGHITGELFF
TRBV5-1,TRBD2,TRBJ2-1,many,TGCGCCAGCAGCTCCGGGACTAGCATCGATGAGCAGTTCTTC,CASSSGTSIDEQFF
TRBV5-1,.,TRBJ1-5,.,TGCGCCAGCAGCTTATTGTCGAGTGATCAGCCCCAGCATTTT,CASSLLSSDQPQHF
TRBV15,.,TRBJ2-2,.,TGTGCCACCAGCAGACGCCCCGAAACCGGGGAGCTGTTTTTT,CATSRRPETGELFF
TRBV29-1,.,TRBJ2-5,few,TGCAGCGTTGAAAAGGGTAGCGGACAAGAGACCCAGTACTTC,CSVEKGSGQETQYF
TRBV12-3/TRBV12-4,TRBD1,TRBJ2-7,.,TGTGCCAGCAGTTGGGGACAGGTTTTGTCCGAGCAGTACTTC,CASSWGQVLSEQYF
TRBV10-3,.,TRBJ2-3,.,TGTGCCATCAGTCGACAGGAGAGCACAGATACGCAGTATTTT,CAISRQESTDTQYF
TRBV12-3/TRBV12-4,.,TRBJ1-1,few,TGTGCCAGCAGTTTAGGGTCAGGGCCATCCACTGAAGCTTTCTTT,CASSLGSGPSTEAFF
TRBV18,.,TRBJ1-1,.,TGTGCCAGCTCTACCAGTCAGGGGCACACTGAAGCTTTCTTT,CASSTSQGHTEAFF
TRBV7-2,.,TRBJ1-5,few,TGTGCCAGCAGCTTAGCGTCCGGGGCGAGACAGCCCCAGCATTTT,CASSLASGARQPQHF
TRBV9,.,TRBJ1-2,few,TGTGCCAGCAGCGTACTCACAGCGAGCCTCTATGGCTACACCTTC,CASSVLTASLYGYTF
TRBV3-1,.,TRBJ1-4,.,TGTGCCAGCAGCCCCCCGGGTCGGGGAGATGAAAAACTGTTTTTT,CASSPPGRGDEKLFF
TRBV19,.,TRBJ1-1,.,TGTGCCAGTAGTTTCCAGAGTCGGACTGAAGCTTTCTTT,CASSFQSRTEAFF
TRBV10-3,.,TRBJ1-5,few,TGTGCCATCTCAGGGCCAAGCAATCAGCCCCAGCATTTT,CAISGPSNQPQHF
TRBV15,.,TRBJ2-2,.,TGTGCCACCAGCAGAGATTCGGGCAGTTACACCGGGGAGCTGTTTTTT,CATSRDSGSYTGELFF
TRBV20-1,TRBD2,TRBJ2-7,.,TGCAGTGCTAGAGACTCTAGCGGGAGTTCGTACGAGCAGTACTTC,CSARDSSGSSYEQYF
TRBV5-1,TRBD2,TRBJ2-7,.,TGCGCCAGCAGCTTGGCCTTAGCGGGGAGCTACGAGCAGTACTTC,CASSLALAGSYEQYF
TRBV7-2,.,TRBJ1-2,.,TGTGCCAGCAGCCCTCGACTTGGGTGGGGCTACACCTTC,CASSPRLGWGYTF
TRBV5-6,TRBD1,TRBJ2-1,few,TGTGCCAGCAGCTTGGACAGGGGGCAAGATGAGCAGTTCTTC,CASSLDRGQDEQFF
TRBV29-1,TRBD2,TRBJ2-5,.,TGCAGCGTTGGACTAGCGGGAGAAGAGACCCAGTACTTC,CSVGLAGEETQYF
TRBV6-2/TRBV6-3,.,TRBJ2-1,.,TGTGCCAGCAGACCCCGAACCGACAATGAGCAGTTCTTC,CASRPRTDNEQFF
TRBV21-1,.,TRBJ1-4,few,TGTGCCAGCAGCAATTGGGGACAGCGTAATGAAAAACTGTTTTTT,CASSNWGQRNEKLFF
TRBV14,TRBD2,TRBJ2-1,few,TGTGCCAGCAGCCAAGATCTAGCGGGAGGGGGTGAGCAGTTCTTC,CASSQDLAGGGEQFF
TRBV3-1,TRBD2,TRBJ2-1,many,TGTGCCAGCAGCCAGAGGGTGACTAGCGGATTATACAATGAGCAGTTCTTC,CASSQRVTSGLYNEQFF
TRBV12-3/TRBV12-4,TRBD1,TRBJ1-5,many,TGTGCCAGCAGCCGACAGGGGACATATAGCAATCAGCCCCAGCATTTT,CASSRQGTYSNQPQHF
TRBV29-1,TRBD1,TRBJ2-5,.,TGCAGCGCGGGACAGGTCTTAGAGACCCAGTACTTC,CSAGQVLETQYF
TRBV10-2,TRBD1,TRBJ2-7,few,TGCGCCAGCAACAGGGGGCAAAGCTCCTACGAGCAGTACTTC,CASNRGQSSYEQYF
TRBV2,TRBD1,TRBJ2-1,.,TGTGCCAGCAGGGGACAGGGGGACAATGAGCAGTTCTTC,CASRGQGDNEQFF
TRBV5-1,.,TRBJ2-7,.,TGCGCCAGCAGTTCCCGGACAGCCTCCTACGAGCAGTACTTC,CASSSRTASYEQYF
TRBV28,TRBD2,TRBJ2-5,few,TGTGCCAGCAAACCGGGACTAGCAGGGGAGACCCAGTACTTC,CASKPGLAGETQYF
TRBV20-1,.,TRBJ1-6,.,TGCAGTGCTAGAGTGCGGACAGAATATAATTCACCCCTCCACTTT,CSARVRTEYNSPLHF
TRBV29-1,TRBD2,TRBJ2-1,many,TGCAGCGTGGAACTAGCGGGAGGGCTCATTGAGCAGTTCTTC,CSVELAGGLIEQFF
TRBV20-1,.,TRBJ2-7,.,TGCAGTGCTTCCGGGCCCCAGGGGGGCGAGCAGTACTTC,CSASGPQGGEQYF
TRBV2,.,TRBJ1-6,.,TGTGCCAGCAGAGGGAGGACTGAGGGATCACCCCTCCACTTT,CASRGRTEGSPLHF
TRBV28,TRBD2,TRBJ2-3,few,TGTGCCAGCAGTGGGGGAGGGGTGACCGGCGGTACAGATACGCAGTATTTT,CASSGGGVTGGTDTQYF
TRBV6-2/TRBV6-3,.,TRBJ2-1,.,TGTGCCAGCAGTTACTCGGGGACAACGGGGGGGCAGTTCTTC,CASSYSGTTGGQFF
TRBV28,TRBD2,TRBJ2-1,few,TGTGCCAGCAGCCCTAGAGCGGGAGGGCCTAATGAGCAGTTCTTC,CASSPRAGGPNEQFF
TRBV4-2,TRBD1,TRBJ2-5,few,TGTGCCAGCAGCCAAAGGGGGCAGCAAGAGACCCAGTACTTC,CASSQRGQQETQYF
TRBV6-1,.,TRBJ2-2,few,TGTGCCAGCACCCCCCGAATGGGGACCGAACTGAACACCGGGGAGCTGTTTTTT,CASTPRMGTELNTGELFF
TRBV20-1,.,TRBJ2-1,few,TGCAGTGCTAGGGGCCGCAGGGGAGACAATGAGCAGTTCTTC,CSARGRRGDNEQFF
TRBV29-1,.,TRBJ2-1,few,TGCAGCGTTGAATTCCCCTCAAGGGTAGAAGAGCAGTTCTTC,CSVEFPSRVEEQFF